The entry below gives a single T cell receptor beta chain sequence along with its context. Antigen specificity is unknown. CDR1 and CDR2 from the germline V gene are MNHEY and SVGAGI. V lost 2 bases and J 3 bases, leaving 10 bases between the germline ends. CDR3 length: 14 residues. The data derive from a study of T cell responses to AZD1222 COVID-19 vaccine. The protocol was immunoSEQ multiplex PCR, while the TCRdb copy is restricted to in-frame clones and leaves out a portion. The table records 120,000 or so clones, over 90% of them present only once. Overall study findings and caveats: Of the AZD1222 recipients, only five or six were seropositive at baseline. Repertoire sampling was restricted to post-peak T cell response timepoints. Possibly, clonal diversity was underestimated; donors were largely white British and included more females.

This TCR came from an adult who received the AZD1222 COVID-19 vaccine. The material sequenced was peripheral blood, taken 28 days after the second AZD1222 dose. The rearrangement links TRBV6-5 to TRBJ1-2; possible D gene TRBD1, 6 bases. CDR3 sequence: CASSYGGADYGYTF. The CDR3 coding sequence is TGTGCCAGCAGTTACGGGGGCGCGGACTATGGCTACACCTTC.